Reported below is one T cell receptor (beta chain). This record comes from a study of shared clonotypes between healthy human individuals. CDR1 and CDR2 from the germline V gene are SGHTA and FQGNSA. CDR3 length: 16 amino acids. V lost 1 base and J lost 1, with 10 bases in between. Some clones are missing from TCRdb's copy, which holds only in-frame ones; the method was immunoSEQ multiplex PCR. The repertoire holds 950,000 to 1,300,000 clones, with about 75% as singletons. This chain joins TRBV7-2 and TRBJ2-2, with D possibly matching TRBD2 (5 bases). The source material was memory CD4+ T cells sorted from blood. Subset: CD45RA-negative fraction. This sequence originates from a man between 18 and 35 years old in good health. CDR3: CASSLGASRNTGELFF. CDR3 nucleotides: TGTGCCAGCAGCTTAGGGGCTAGCAGGAACACCGGGGAGCTGTTTTTT.